The entry below describes one TCR beta chain. This sample stems from a study of PD-L1 blockade in urothelial cancer. Per the germline V gene, CDR1 is SGHRS and CDR2 is YFSETQ. The junction had 9 bases not matched to a gene; V was cut back by 4 bases and J by 2 bases. There are 15 residues in the CDR3. Sequencing used immunoSEQ multiplex PCR; TCRdb keeps in-frame clones, though not all of them. Here the sample spans about 51,000 clones, roughly 86% being singletons. J is TRBJ2-7 and V is TRBV5-1; 7 nucleotides line up with TRBD2. The source material was PBMCs, sampled around atezolizumab (anti-PD-L1) treatment. The receptor comes from a man aged 55 to 70 with urothelial cancer. The CDR3 DNA sequence: TGCGCCAGCAGCGACCCCAGCGGGAATGCCTACGAGCAGTACTTC. Residues: CASSDPSGNAYEQYF. Using reference TRBV5-1 and TRBJ2-7 for the parts outside the CDR3, the full variable domain is KAGVTQTPRYLIKTRGQQVTLSCSPISGHRSVSWYQQTPGQGLQFLFEYFSETQRNKGNFPGRFSGRQFSNSRSEMNVSTLELGDSALYLCASSDPSGNAYEQYFGPGTRLTVT.